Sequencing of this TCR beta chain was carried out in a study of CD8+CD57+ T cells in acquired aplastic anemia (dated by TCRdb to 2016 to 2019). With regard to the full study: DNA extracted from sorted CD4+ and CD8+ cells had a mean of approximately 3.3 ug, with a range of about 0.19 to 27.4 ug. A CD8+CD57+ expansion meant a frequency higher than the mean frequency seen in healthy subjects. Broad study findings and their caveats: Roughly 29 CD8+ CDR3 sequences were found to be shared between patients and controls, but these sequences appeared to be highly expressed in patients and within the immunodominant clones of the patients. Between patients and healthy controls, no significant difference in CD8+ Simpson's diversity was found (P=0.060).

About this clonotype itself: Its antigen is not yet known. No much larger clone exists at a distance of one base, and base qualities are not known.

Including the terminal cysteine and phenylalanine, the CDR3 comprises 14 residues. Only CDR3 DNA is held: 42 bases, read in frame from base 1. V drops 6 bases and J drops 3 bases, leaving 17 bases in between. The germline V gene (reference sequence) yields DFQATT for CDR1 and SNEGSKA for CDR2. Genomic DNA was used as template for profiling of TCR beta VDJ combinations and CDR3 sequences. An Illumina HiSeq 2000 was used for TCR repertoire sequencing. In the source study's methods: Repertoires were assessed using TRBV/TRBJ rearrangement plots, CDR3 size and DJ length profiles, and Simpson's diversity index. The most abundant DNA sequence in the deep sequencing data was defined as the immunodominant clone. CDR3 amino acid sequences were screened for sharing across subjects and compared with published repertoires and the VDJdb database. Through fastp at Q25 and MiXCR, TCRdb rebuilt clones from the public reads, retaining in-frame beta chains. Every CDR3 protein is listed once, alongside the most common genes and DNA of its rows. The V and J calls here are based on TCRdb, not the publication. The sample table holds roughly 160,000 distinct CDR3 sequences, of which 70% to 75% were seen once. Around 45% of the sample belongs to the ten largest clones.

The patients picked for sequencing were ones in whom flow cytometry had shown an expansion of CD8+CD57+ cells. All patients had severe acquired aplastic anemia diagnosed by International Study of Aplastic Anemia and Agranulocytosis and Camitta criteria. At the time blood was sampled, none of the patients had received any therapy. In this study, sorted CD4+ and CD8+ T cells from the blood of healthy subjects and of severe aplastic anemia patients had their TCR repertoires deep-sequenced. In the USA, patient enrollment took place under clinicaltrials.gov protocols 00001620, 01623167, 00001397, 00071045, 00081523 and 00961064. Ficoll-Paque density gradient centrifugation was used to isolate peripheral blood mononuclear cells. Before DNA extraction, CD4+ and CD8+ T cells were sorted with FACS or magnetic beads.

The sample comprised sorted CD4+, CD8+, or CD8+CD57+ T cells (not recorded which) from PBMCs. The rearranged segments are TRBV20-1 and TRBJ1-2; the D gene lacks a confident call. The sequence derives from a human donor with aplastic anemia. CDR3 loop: CSASAPWQDYGYTF. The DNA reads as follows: TGCAGTGCGAGTGCCCCGTGGCAGGACTATGGCTACACCTTC.